This T cell receptor (beta chain) emerged from a study of cytomegalovirus exposure and HLA in healthy donors. Study findings and constraints: Association with HLA alleles at 0.05 false discovery rate was found for 16,951 TCR beta sequences in a later analysis.

In the PCR, 60 Vbeta and 13 Jbeta primers were used. The assay was immunoSEQ multiplex PCR, and TCRdb's table has in-frame clones only and misses some. The profile covers about 160,000 clones, with 60% to 80% appearing a single time and about 4.3% taken by the ten largest. Details on this clone: The antigen is undetermined.

The CDR3 totals 15 residues. The V end lost 5 bases, the J end lost 3 bases, and 15 bases lay between the germline ends. Per the germline V gene, CDR1 is SGHAT and CDR2 is FQDESV (reference sequence). V usage is TRBV11-1 and J usage is TRBJ2-3; D is possibly TRBD1 (6 bases). This clonotype was sampled from a man younger than 35 in good health and CMV-seropositive. Sequenced: PBMCs. The CDR3 DNA reads TGTGCCAGCAGCCGAGGAGACAGGCTTACAGATACGCAGTATTTT. It yields the protein CASSRGDRLTDTQYF.